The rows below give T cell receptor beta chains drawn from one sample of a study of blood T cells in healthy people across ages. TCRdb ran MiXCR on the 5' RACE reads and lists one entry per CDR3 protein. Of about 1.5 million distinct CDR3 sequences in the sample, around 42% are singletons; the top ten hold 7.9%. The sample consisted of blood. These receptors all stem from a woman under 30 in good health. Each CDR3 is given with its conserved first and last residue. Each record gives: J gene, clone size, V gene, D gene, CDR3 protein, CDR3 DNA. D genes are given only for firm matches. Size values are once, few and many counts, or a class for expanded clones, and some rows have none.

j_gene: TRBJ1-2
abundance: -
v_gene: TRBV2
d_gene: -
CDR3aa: CASSDGTTSTF
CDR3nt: TGTGCCAGCAGTGATGGGACAACGTCCACCTTC

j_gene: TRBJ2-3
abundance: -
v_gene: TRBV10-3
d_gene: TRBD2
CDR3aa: CAISEDLSGGADTQYF
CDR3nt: TGTGCCATCAGTGAGGACTTAAGCGGGGGGGCGGATACGCAGTATTTT

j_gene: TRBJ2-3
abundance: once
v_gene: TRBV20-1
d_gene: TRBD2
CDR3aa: CSPRHLAGLADTQYF
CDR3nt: TGCAGTCCTAGACACCTAGCGGGATTGGCAGATACGCAGTATTTT

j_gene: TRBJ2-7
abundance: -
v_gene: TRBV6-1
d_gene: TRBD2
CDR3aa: CASRSHSGTSGNSYEQYF
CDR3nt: TGTGCCAGCAGATCACACTCCGGGACTAGCGGCAACTCCTACGAGCAGTACTTC

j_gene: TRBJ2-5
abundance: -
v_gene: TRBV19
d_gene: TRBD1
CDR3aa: CASSPITGAQETQYF
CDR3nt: TGTGCCAGTAGCCCCATCACAGGGGCACAAGAGACCCAGTACTTC

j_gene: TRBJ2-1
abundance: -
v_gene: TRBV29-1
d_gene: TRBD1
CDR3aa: CSLGEGAGYEQFF
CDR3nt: TGCAGCCTGGGTGAGGGGGCAGGCTATGAGCAGTTCTTC

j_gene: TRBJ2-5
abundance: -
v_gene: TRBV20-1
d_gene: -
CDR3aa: CSATMETQYF
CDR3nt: TGCAGTGCTACGATGGAGACCCAGTACTTC

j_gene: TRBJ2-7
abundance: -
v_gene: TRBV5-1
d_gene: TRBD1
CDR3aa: CASSSAGTGHYEQYF
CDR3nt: TGCGCCAGCAGCTCAGCCGGGACAGGGCACTACGAGCAGTACTTC

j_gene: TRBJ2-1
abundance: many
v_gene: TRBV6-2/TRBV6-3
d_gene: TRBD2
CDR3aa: CASSYLAGSYNEQFF
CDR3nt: TGTGCCAGCAGTTACCTAGCGGGAAGCTACAATGAGCAGTTCTTC

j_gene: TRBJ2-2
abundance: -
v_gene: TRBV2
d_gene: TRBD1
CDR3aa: CASTTSGTGTGELFF
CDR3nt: TGTGCCAGCACAACTTCCGGGACAGGGACCGGGGAGCTGTTTTTT

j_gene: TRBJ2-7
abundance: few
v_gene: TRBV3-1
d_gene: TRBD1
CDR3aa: CASSQGTGIRYEQYF
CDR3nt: TGTGCCAGCAGCCAAGGGACAGGGATCCGCTACGAGCAGTACTTC

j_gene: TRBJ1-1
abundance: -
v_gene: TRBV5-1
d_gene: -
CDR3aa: CASSTNILSMNTEAFF
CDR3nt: TGCGCCAGCAGCACCAATATTTTGTCTATGAACACTGAAGCTTTCTTT

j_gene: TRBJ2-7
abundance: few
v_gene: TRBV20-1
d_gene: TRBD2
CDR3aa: CSATIPGLPYEQYF
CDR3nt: TGCAGTGCTACCATTCCGGGACTACCCTACGAGCAGTACTTC

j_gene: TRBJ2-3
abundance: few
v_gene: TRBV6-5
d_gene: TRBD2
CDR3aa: CASTPIGGADTQYF
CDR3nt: TGTGCCAGCACCCCGATCGGGGGGGCAGATACGCAGTATTTT

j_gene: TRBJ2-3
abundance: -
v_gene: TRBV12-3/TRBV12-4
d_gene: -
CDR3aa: CASSLRQVSADTQYF
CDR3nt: TGTGCCAGCAGTTTAAGACAGGTTAGCGCAGATACGCAGTATTTT

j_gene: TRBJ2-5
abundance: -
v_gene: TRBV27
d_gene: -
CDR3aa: CASSFGNLETQYF
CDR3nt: TGTGCCAGCAGTTTTGGGAACTTGGAGACCCAGTACTTC

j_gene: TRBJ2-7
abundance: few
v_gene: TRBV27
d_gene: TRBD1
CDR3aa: CASTLRTGGFYEQYF
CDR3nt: TGTGCCAGCACCCTCCGGACAGGGGGCTTTTACGAGCAGTACTTC

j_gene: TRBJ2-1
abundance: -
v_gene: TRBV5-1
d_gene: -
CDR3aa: CASSYEGSRANEQFF
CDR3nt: TGCGCCAGCAGCTACGAGGGCTCTAGGGCCAATGAGCAGTTCTTC

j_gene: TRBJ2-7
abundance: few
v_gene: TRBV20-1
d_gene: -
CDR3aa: CSARGGAVLDEQYF
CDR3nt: TGCAGTGCTAGAGGGGGCGCAGTCTTAGACGAGCAGTACTTC

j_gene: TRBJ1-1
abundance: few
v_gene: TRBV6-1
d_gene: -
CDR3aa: CASNTGYTEAFF
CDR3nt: TGTGCCAGCAATACAGGCTACACTGAAGCTTTCTTT

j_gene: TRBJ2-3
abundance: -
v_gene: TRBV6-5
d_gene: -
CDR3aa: CASSYSMRGSDTQYF
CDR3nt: TGTGCCAGCAGTTACTCGATGAGGGGTTCGGATACGCAGTATTTT

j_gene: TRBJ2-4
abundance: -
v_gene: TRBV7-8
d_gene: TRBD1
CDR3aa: CASSLGQGGLNIQYF
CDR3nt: TGTGCCAGCAGCCTCGGACAGGGGGGTTTAAACATTCAGTACTTC

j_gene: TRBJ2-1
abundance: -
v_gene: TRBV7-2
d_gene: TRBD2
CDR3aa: CASSPRGVGFNEQFF
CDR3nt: TGTGCCAGCAGCCCGCGGGGGGTAGGGTTCAATGAGCAGTTCTTC

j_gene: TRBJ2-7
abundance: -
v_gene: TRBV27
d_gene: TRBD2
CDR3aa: CASSFNRLAAPYEQYF
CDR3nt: TGTGCCAGCAGTTTCAACCGACTAGCGGCCCCCTACGAGCAGTACTTC

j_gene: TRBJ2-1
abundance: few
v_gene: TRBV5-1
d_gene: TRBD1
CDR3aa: CASSPSTGLLSSYNEQFF
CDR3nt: TGCGCCAGCAGCCCCTCGACAGGGCTTCTGAGCTCCTACAATGAGCAGTTCTTC

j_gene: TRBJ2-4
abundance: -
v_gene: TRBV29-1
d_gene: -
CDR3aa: CSALGQKNIQYF
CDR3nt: TGCAGCGCGCTCGGGCAGAAAAACATTCAGTACTTC